The clone carrying this TCR beta chain occurred a few times. Its antigen remains unidentified. The data are from a study of cytomegalovirus exposure and HLA in healthy donors. The CDR3 runs to 16 residues. V was trimmed by 1 base and J by 1 base, leaving 14 bases between them. Per germline, CDR1 SGHNT and CDR2 YYREEE (reference sequence). Amplification used 60 Vbeta primers and 13 Jbeta primers. The table came from immunoSEQ multiplex PCR; TCRdb's copy has only in-frame clones and leaves some out. The sample records over 150,000 clones, approximately 74% being singletons. Study findings and constraints: A later analysis found that most CMV-associated TCR beta chains appeared HLA-restricted. Trimming of TCR beta V- and J-genes showed a link, identified in a later analysis, to a missense DCLRE1C variant. In vitro, three CMV-associated chains proved specific for CMV antigens. In an earlier analysis, in 620 or so donors, most V segments appeared productive either ~90% or ~30% of the time.

This receptor was obtained from a young man in good health and CMV-seronegative. Material for sequencing was PBMCs. This chain links TRBV5-4 with TRBJ1-1; D perhaps matches TRBD1 (5 bases). Written as DNA, the CDR3 is TGTGCCAGCAGCTTGTACCGAAGGGGCAGGAACACTGAAGCTTTCTTT. The encoded protein is CASSLYRRGRNTEAFF. The whole variable domain, filled in from reference TRBV5-4 and TRBJ1-1, reads ETGVTQSPTHLIKTRGQQVTLRCSSQSGHNTVSWYQQALGQGPQFIFQYYREEENGRGNFPPRFSGLQFPNYSSELNVNALELDDSALYLCASSLYRRGRNTEAFFGQGTRLTVV.